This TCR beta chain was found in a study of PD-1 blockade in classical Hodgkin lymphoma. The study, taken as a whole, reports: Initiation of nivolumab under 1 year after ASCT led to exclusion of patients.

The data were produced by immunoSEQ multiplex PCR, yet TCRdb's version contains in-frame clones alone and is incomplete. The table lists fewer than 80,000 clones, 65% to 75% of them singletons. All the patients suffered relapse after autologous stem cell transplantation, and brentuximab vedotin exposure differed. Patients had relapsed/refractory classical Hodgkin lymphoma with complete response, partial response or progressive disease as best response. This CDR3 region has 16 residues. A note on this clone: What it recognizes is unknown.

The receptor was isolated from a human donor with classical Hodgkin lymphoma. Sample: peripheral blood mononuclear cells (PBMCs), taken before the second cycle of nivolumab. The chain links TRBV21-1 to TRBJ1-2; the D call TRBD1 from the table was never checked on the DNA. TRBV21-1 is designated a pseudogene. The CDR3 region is CASSPEEGALLYGYTF. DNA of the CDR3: TGTGCCAGCAGCCCCGAGGAGGGGGCGCTTCTCTATGGCTACACCTTC.